This TCR beta chain was obtained from a study of cytomegalovirus exposure and HLA in healthy donors. The CDR3 totals 13 residues. V dropped 4 bases and J dropped 3; count of bases not matched to a gene: 4. Germline-derived CDR1 and CDR2 are SGDLS and YYNGEE. The PCR used 60 Vbeta and 13 Jbeta primers. TCRdb's copy holds only in-frame clones and misses some; the assay was immunoSEQ multiplex PCR. The data hold around 220,000 clones, with 75% to 80% observed a single time. The chain joins TRBV9 to TRBJ2-7; 7 bases fit TRBD1. This TCR derives from a man in his late teens or twenties in good health and CMV-seronegative. Material: PBMCs. The CDR3 DNA is TGTGCCAGCAGCCGGGACAGTGGCTACGAGCAGTACTTC. Protein: CASSRDSGYEQYF.